This T cell receptor beta chain was sequenced during a study of T-cell memory formation after mild COVID-19. V was shortened by 3 bases and J by 4 bases, with 15 bases between the two germline ends. The CDR3 contains 15 residues. Germline assignment: CDR1 MNHEY and CDR2 SMNVEV (reference sequence). TCRdb ran MiXCR on the 5' RACE reads and lists one entry per CDR3 protein. Here the sample spans more than 400,000 distinct CDR3 sequences, about 20% being singletons. The TCR comes from an adult woman who had mild COVID-19 (a few samples of this study predate the infection). Cell type and time point are not known. Material for sequencing was PBMCs or a T cell subset sorted from them (not recorded which). This chain connects TRBV27 to TRBJ1-1; perhaps TRBD1 as D (6 bases). The CDR3 nucleotides read TGTGCCAGCAGTTTGGGGGCGACCAGGGGCACTGAAGCTTTCTTT. Residues: CASSLGATRGTEAFF.